One sample yielded the 23 T cell receptor beta chains listed below, sequenced in a study of post-analysis software for immune sequencing data. Notes on the study in general: The study found TRBV5-6, TRBV5-1 and TRBV20-1 among about five TRBV segments more frequent in patients than controls.

These receptors are not linked to any known antigen. TCR beta cDNA libraries had unique molecular identifiers. TCRdb called the PCR reads again in MiXCR, with one record for every CDR3 protein. This table has approximately 730,000 distinct CDR3 sequences, just over 45% appearing once. Sequenced input: blood. These receptor sequences come from a girl between 5 and 17 years old with multiple sclerosis.

V and J are TRBV5-6 and TRBJ2-7; D may correspond to TRBD1 or TRBD2 (6 bases each). CDR1 SGHDT and CDR2 YYEEEE come from the germline V gene. With 6 bases removed from V and 2 bases from J, the gap between germline ends came to 12 bases. This CDR3 contains 13 residues. CDR3: CASKGGVTYEQYF. In nucleotides, the CDR3 is TGTGCCAGCAAGGGGGGAGTAACCTACGAGCAGTACTTC.

The rearrangement links TRBV7-8 to TRBJ2-5; TRBD2 matches at 7 bases. Germline V gives CDR1 SGHVS, CDR2 FQNEAQ. V lost 4 bases, J lost 1 base, and 9 bases stayed unmatched. The CDR3 is 16 amino acids. The CDR3: CASSSRGGVGQETQYF. CDR3 bases: TGTGCCAGCAGCTCCCGGGGAGGGGTGGGCCAAGAGACCCAGTACTTC.

V usage is TRBV12-3 or TRBV12-4 and J usage is TRBJ1-5, with a possible D match to TRBD1 (5 bases). Trimming stripped 6 bases from V and 6 bases from J, with 9 bases between. The CDR3 has 12 amino acids. CDR3 loop: CASSQGLQPQHF. In DNA form, the CDR3 reads TGTGCCAGCAGCCAGGGACTTCAGCCCCAGCATTTT.

The J gene is TRBJ1-1, the V gene TRBV10-3; D is unclear. V was pared by 3 bases and J by 10 bases, with 12 bases between. Per germline, CDR1 ENHRY and CDR2 SYGVKD. There are 12 residues in the CDR3. CDR3 in DNA: TGTGCCATCAGTGATCTTGCCCAACGAGCTTTCTTT. This sequence encodes CAISDLAQRAFF.

V gene TRBV7-6 combines with J gene TRBJ2-5; 11 bases agree with TRBD2. The germline gives CDR1 SGHVS, CDR2 FNYEAQ. V was clipped by 6 bases and J by 2 bases; unmatched bases: 14. The CDR3 runs to 18 residues. The chain's CDR3 is CASRYNSGRALFQETQYF. As DNA, the CDR3 is TGTGCCAGCAGATACAATAGCGGGAGGGCCCTATTTCAAGAGACCCAGTACTTC.

This clonotype came up a few times. Germline and junction disagree at one end, which may indicate a read error. J is TRBJ2-3 and V is TRBV7-2; the match to TRBD2 covers 8 bases. The CDR3 has 15 residues. The germline gives CDR1 SGHTA, CDR2 FQGNSA. The CDR3 coding sequence is TGCGCCAGCACCTTGGTAGCGGGATCCACAGATACGCAGTATTTT. This translates into CASTLVAGSTDTQYF.

The rearrangement joins TRBV24-1 to TRBJ2-5, with D perhaps matching TRBD1 (5 bases). The CDR3 sequence is 15 residues long. Germline loops: CDR1 KGHDR, CDR2 SFDVKD. V gave up 5 bases and J gave up 2 bases, with 14 bases separating them. The CDR3 here is CATSVWQGLQETQYF. For the CDR3, the DNA is TGTGCCACCAGTGTTTGGCAGGGATTACAAGAGACCCAGTACTTC.

J is TRBJ2-5 and V is TRBV12-3 or TRBV12-4; D is perhaps TRBD2 (7 bases). V lost 1 base and J 11 bases, leaving 20 bases between the germline ends. The CDR3 runs 15 residues. This chain's CDR3 is CASSLERMRGLGQYF. The CDR3 region has the DNA TGTGCCAGCAGTTTAGAGAGAATGCGGGGGCTGGGGCAGTACTTC.

The rearrangement links TRBV5-1 to TRBJ1-2; maybe TRBD1 (5 bases). The CDR3 is 15 residues long. Trimming pared 4 bases from V and 3 bases from J, leaving 16 bases between. Germline V gene data show CDR1 as SGHRS and CDR2 as YFSETQ. CDR3 bases: TGCGCCAGCAGCCTGGAGGGGCTCTGGGACTATGGCTACACCTTC. This encodes CASSLEGLWDYGYTF.

This chain joins TRBV12-3 or TRBV12-4 and TRBJ2-3; TRBD2 is a possible D gene (5 bases). The CDR3 contains 13 residues. Deletions cut 3 bases from V and 8 bases from J, with 12 bases between. CDR3 DNA sequence: TGTGCCAGCAGTTTGTCAACAAGCGGTACGCAGTATTTT. As protein: CASSLSTSGTQYF.

The chain couples TRBV5-1 to TRBJ2-7, with D possibly called TRBD1 or TRBD2 (5 bases each). From germline, CDR1 is SGHRS and CDR2 YFSETQ. The CDR3 extends over 16 amino acids. V lost 0 bases, J lost 4 bases, and 17 bases lay in between. In DNA, the CDR3 is TGCGCCAGCAGCTTGGCACTACCCGGGACGGCATACGAGCAGTACTTC. This translates into CASSLALPGTAYEQYF.

The chain is built from TRBV11-2 and TRBJ2-3, with 11 positions matching TRBD2. Germline-derived CDR1 and CDR2 are SGHAT and FQNNGV. CDR3 length: 19 residues. The V and J ends lost 0 bases and 0 bases, in that order; junction bases with no gene match: 8. The CDR3 loop reads CASSLEIWGLAVSTDTQYF. The CDR3 nucleotides are TGTGCCAGCAGCTTAGAGATATGGGGACTAGCGGTTAGCACAGATACGCAGTATTTT. Variable domain in full (rest from reference TRBV11-2 and TRBJ2-3): EAGVAQSPRYKIIEKRQSVAFWCNPISGHATLYWYQQILGQGPKLLIQFQNNGVVDDSQLPKDRFSAERLKGVDSTLKIQPAKLEDSAVYLCASSLEIWGLAVSTDTQYFGPGTRLTVL.

Only one count was recorded for this clonotype. The rearrangement joins TRBV4-2 to TRBJ2-5; the match to TRBD2 covers 8 bases. The J call may not be correct, given that the DNA end is closer to TRBJ2-7. The length of the CDR3 is 15 residues. Germline loops: CDR1 LGHNA, CDR2 YNFKEQ. DNA for the CDR3: TGTGCCAGCAGCCAAGCAGCGGGGGCAGCCTACGAGCAGTACTTC. It encodes CASSQAAGAAYEQYF.

The rearrangement joins TRBV20-1 to TRBJ1-1, with D possibly TRBD1 on 6 matching bases. Trimming removed 3 bases from V and 4 bases from J, with 12 bases in between. Germline loops: CDR1 DFQATT, CDR2 SNEGSKA (reference sequence). The CDR3 loop spans 13 amino acids. CDR3 nucleotide sequence: TGCAGTGCTAGTGGCGGAGGGGGCACTGAAGCTTTCTTT. Protein: CSASGGGGTEAFF.

This clonotype turned up a few times. The V gene is TRBV6-5, the J gene TRBJ2-3; 8 nucleotides match TRBD2. Germline CDR1 MNHEY, CDR2 SVGAGI. V was clipped by 8 bases and J by 4 bases; unmatched bases: 14. The CDR3 covers 16 residues. CDR3: CASHPLGAGVSDTQYF. In DNA, the CDR3 is TGTGCCAGCCACCCCCTGGGAGCGGGAGTTTCAGATACGCAGTATTTT.

The chain couples TRBV29-1 to TRBJ1-2, with D perhaps TRBD1 (5 bases). The V gene lost 4 bases and the J gene lost 1 base, with 16 bases spanning the gap. The CDR3 is made up of 15 amino acids. Germline CDR1 and CDR2: SQVTM and ANQGSEA. The CDR3 sequence is CSVVWQGVRNYGYTF. In nucleotides, the CDR3 is TGCAGCGTTGTGTGGCAGGGCGTCCGTAACTATGGCTACACCTTC.

The chain has TRBV29-1 and TRBJ2-5, with 9 bases that match TRBD1. V lost 7 bases to trimming and J lost 2 bases; unmatched junction nucleotides: 5. Germline assignment: CDR1 SQVTM and CDR2 ANQGSEA. This CDR3 contains 13 residues. In DNA, the CDR3 is TGCAGCGCCTTGACAGGGGGACAAGAGACCCAGTACTTC. It yields the protein CSALTGGQETQYF.

This clonotype was counted only a few times. The CDR3, as DNA: TGCAGCGTTGAAGGGGAGGGATTAACAGTGCAGTACTTC. Translated, it gives CSVEGEGLTVQYF. V usage is TRBV29-1 and J usage is TRBJ2-7; 7 bases are shared with TRBD2. The V gene's germline CDR1 is SQVTM and CDR2 ANQGSEA. This CDR3 has 13 amino acids. V shed 1 base and J 9 bases; nucleotides not matched to a gene: 9.

This clonotype was found a few times. The CDR3 bases are TGTGCCTGGAGTGTACCATTGGGGGGCTTACGGGAAAAACTGTTTTTT. Amino acid sequence: CAWSVPLGGLREKLFF. The rearrangement links TRBV30 to TRBJ1-4, with D tentatively TRBD1 (6 bases). V lost 0 bases, J lost 8 bases, and 19 bases lay in between. CDR3 length: 16 amino acids. Germline V lookup: CDR1 GTSNPN, CDR2 SVGIG (reference sequence).

This clonotype was found a few times. The gene calls are TRBV27 and TRBJ2-1, with a tentative D call TRBD2 (6 bases). Between the trimmed V and J ends, which lost 0 bases and 5 bases, there was a span of 14 bases. This CDR3 region has 16 residues. The germline gives CDR1 MNHEY, CDR2 SMNVEV (reference sequence). For the CDR3, the DNA is TGTGCCAGCAGTTTATCCCCTAGCGAGGTTAACAATGAGCAGTTCTTC. Residues: CASSLSPSEVNNEQFF.

This chain uses TRBV13 with TRBJ2-7; possible D gene TRBD2, 5 bases. This CDR3 is built from 14 residues. Deletions cut 5 bases from V and 2 bases from J, with 13 bases between. Germline-derived CDR1 and CDR2 are PRHDT and FYEKMQ (reference sequence). DNA of the CDR3: TGTGCCAGCAGCGGGCGGGTTTCAGCCTACGAGCAGTACTTC. Its protein product is CASSGRVSAYEQYF.

This chain joins TRBV12-3 or TRBV12-4 and TRBJ2-7; perhaps TRBD1 as D (6 bases). CDR3 size: 16 residues. The V end was cut by 4 bases, the J end by 2 bases, with 18 bases between. CDR3 in amino acids: CASSSSSRDKTYEQYF. CDR3 nucleotide sequence: TGTGCCAGCAGTTCCTCCTCACGGGACAAGACCTACGAGCAGTACTTC.

The chain combines TRBV12-3 or TRBV12-4 with TRBJ2-2; 13 bases match TRBD2. CDR3 length: 18 amino acids. V shed 4 bases and J 1 base; nucleotides not matched to a gene: 6. CDR3 sequence (DNA): TGTGCCAGCAGTTGGGCTGGACTAGCGGGAGAGAACACCGGGGAGCTGTTTTTT. Translating gives CASSWAGLAGENTGELFF.